The present TCR beta chain was sequenced within a study of T cells in Graves' hyperthyroidism and ophthalmopathy. The CDR3 has 15 residues. V was clipped by 6 bases and J by 4 bases; unmatched bases: 11. Per the germline V gene, CDR1 is MNHNS and CDR2 is SASEGT. The CDR3 regions of TCR beta were amplified from RNA transcripts. An initial round of RT-PCR targeting the TCR CDR3 relied on the HTBI primer set. One entry per CDR3 protein, called by TCRdb with MiXCR from the multiplex PCR reads. In the table there are more than 300,000 distinct CDR3 sequences, less than 15% of which are singletons. This clonotype has ten or more counts.

The sequence was obtained from a woman between 18 and 29 years old with Graves' hyperthyroidism. V gene TRBV6-1 combines with J gene TRBJ2-5, with 7 bases fitting TRBD1. Material for sequencing was blood. The CDR3 sequence is CASREFPTGRETQYF. CDR3 coding DNA: TGTGCCAGCAGAGAATTCCCGACAGGGCGAGAGACCCAGTACTTC.